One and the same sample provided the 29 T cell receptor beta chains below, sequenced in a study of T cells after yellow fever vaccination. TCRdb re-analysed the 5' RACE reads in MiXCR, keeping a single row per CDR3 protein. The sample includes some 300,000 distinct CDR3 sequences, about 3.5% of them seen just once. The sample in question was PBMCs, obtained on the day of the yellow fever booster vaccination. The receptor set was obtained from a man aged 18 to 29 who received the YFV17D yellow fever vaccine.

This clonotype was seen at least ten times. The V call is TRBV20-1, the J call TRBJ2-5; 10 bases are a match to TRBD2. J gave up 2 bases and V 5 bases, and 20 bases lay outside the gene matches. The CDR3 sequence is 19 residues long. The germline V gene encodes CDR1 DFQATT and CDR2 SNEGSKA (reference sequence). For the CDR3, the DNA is TGCAGTGCTCCAACCTACTTAGCGGGGGGCTACTTTAGTCAAGAGACCCAGTACTTC. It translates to CSAPTYLAGGYFSQETQYF.

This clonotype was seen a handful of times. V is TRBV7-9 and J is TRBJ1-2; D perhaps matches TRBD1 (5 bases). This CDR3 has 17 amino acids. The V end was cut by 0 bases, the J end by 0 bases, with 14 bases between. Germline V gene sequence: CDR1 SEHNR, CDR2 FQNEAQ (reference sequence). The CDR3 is CASSLAPGLEANYGYTF. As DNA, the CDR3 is TGTGCCAGCAGCTTAGCCCCGGGGCTGGAAGCTAACTATGGCTACACCTTC.

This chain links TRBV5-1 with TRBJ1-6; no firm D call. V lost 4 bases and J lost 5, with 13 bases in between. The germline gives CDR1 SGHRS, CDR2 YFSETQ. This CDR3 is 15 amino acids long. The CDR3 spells CASSQARFDNSPLHF. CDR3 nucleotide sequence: TGCGCCAGCAGCCAGGCCCGCTTTGATAATTCACCCCTCCACTTT.

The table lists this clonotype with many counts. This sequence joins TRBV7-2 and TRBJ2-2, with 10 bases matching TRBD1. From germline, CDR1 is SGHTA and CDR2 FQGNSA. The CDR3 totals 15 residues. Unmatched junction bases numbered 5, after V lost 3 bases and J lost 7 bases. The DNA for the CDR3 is TGTGCCAGCAGCTTCCGACAGGGGGCGGTCGGGGAGCTGTTTTTT. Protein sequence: CASSFRQGAVGELFF.

The CDR3 loop is CASSPTESNQPQHF. The CDR3 DNA reads as TGTGCCAGCAGCCCTACAGAGAGCAATCAGCCCCAGCATTTT. V usage is TRBV7-2 and J usage is TRBJ1-5; D not certain. The germline V and J ends were trimmed by 5 bases and 1 base, with 9 bases remaining between them. This CDR3 contains 14 residues. Per germline, CDR1 SGHTA and CDR2 FQGNSA. Supplemented by reference TRBV7-2 and TRBJ1-5, the full variable domain reads GAGVSQSPSNKVTEKGKDVELRCDPISGHTALYWYRQSLGQGLEFLIYFQGNSAPDKSGLPSDRFSAERTGGSVSTLTIQRTQQEDSAVYLCASSPTESNQPQHFGDGTRLSIL.

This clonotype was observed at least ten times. The CDR3 DNA sequence: TGCGCCAGCAGCTCTGAGGGGTTGTCCTACGAGCAGTACTTC. The encoded protein is CASSSEGLSYEQYF. This sequence joins TRBV4-1 and TRBJ2-7, with D perhaps given as TRBD1 or TRBD2 (5 bases each). The germline CDR1 and CDR2 sequences are MGHRA and YSYEKL. This CDR3 is 14 amino acids long. V was cut by 5 bases and J by 1 base, with 12 bases left in between.

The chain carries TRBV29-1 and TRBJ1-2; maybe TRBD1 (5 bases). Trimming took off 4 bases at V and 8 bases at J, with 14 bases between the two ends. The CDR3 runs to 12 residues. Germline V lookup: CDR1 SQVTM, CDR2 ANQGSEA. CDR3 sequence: CSVVLSGGGYTF. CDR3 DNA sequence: TGCAGCGTTGTGTTATCGGGGGGGGGCTACACCTTC.

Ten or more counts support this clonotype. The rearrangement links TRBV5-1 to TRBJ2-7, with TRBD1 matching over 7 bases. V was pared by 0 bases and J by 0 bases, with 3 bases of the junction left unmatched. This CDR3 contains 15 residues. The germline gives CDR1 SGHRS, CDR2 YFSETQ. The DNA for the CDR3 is TGCGCCAGCAGCTTGGGGACAGGACGCTCCTACGAGCAGTACGTC. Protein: CASSLGTGRSYEQYV.

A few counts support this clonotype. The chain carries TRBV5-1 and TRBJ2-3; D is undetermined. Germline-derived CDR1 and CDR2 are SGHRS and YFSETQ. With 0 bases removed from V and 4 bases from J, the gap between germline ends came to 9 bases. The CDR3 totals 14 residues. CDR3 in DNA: TGCGCCAGCAGCTTGGGTCAGGAAGCAGATACGCAGTATTTT. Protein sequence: CASSLGQEADTQYF.

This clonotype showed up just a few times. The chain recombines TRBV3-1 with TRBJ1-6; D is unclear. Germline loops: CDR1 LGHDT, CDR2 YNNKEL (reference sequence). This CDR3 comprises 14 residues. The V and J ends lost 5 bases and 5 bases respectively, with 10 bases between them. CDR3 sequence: CASSKTVDNSPLHF. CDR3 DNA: TGTGCCAGCAGCAAAACAGTGGATAATTCACCCCTCCACTTT.

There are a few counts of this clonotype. The DNA for the CDR3 is TGCGCCAGCAGCCAAAGGGACGGTAATAATTCACCCCTCCACTTT. This translates into CASSQRDGNNSPLHF. J is TRBJ1-6 and V is TRBV4-1; D is perhaps TRBD1 (5 bases). The CDR3 runs to 15 residues. The germline V gene has CDR1 MGHRA and CDR2 YSYEKL. Deletions cut 2 bases from V and 5 bases from J, with 10 bases between.

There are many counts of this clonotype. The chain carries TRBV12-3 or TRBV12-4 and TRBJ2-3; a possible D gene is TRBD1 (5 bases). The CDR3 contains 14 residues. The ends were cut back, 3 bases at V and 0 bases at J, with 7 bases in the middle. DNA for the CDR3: TGTGCCAGCAGTTTGACAGCCAGCACAGATACGCAGTATTTT. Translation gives CASSLTASTDTQYF.

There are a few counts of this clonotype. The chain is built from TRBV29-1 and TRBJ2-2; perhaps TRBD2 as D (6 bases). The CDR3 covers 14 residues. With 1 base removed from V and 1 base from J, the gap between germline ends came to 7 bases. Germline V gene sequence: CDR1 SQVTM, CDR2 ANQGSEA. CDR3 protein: CSVEGRGNTGELFF. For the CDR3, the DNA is TGCAGCGTTGAAGGGAGGGGGAACACCGGGGAGCTGTTTTTT.

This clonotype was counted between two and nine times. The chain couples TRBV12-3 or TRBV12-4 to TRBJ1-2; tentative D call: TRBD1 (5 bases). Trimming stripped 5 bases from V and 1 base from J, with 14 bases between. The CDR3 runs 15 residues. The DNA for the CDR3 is TGTGCCAGCAGTCTGACACGGGACGGTAACTATGGCTACACCTTC. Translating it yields CASSLTRDGNYGYTF.

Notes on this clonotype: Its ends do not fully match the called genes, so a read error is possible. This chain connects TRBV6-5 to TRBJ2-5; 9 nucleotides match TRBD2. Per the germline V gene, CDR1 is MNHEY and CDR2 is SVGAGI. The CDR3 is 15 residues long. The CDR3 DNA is TGTGCCAGCAGTCAGAGCGGGGGGCTCCAAGAGACCCAGCACTTC. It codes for CASSQSGGLQETQHF.

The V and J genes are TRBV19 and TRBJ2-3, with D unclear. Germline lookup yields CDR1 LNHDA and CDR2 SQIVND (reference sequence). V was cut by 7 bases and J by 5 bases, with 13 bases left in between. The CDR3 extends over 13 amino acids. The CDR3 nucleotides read TGTGCCAGTATAGGGATCACCGGAGATACGCAGTATTTT. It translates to CASIGITGDTQYF.

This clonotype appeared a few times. The CDR3 DNA sequence: TGCAGTGCGCCCCCTTCCCAGGGCTACGAGCAGTACTTC. This codes for CSAPPSQGYEQYF. The chain carries TRBV20-1 and TRBJ2-7; TRBD1 is a possible D gene (5 bases). The CDR3 runs 13 residues. Germline CDR1 is DFQATT and CDR2 is SNEGSKA (reference sequence). Trimming cost V 6 bases and J 3 bases, with 15 bases left between them.

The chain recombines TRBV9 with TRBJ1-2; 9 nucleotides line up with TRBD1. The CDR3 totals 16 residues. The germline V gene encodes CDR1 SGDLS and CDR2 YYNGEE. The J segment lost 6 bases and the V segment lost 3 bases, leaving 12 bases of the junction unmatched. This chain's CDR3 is CASSDVRQGVLNGYTF. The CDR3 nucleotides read TGTGCCAGCAGCGACGTAAGACAGGGGGTTTTGAATGGCTACACCTTC.

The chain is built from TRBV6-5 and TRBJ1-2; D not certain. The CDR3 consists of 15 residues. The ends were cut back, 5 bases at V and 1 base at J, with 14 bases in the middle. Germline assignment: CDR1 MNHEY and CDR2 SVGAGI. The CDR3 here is CASSPNSVLNYGYTF. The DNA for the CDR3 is TGTGCCAGCAGTCCAAACAGTGTACTTAACTATGGCTACACCTTC.

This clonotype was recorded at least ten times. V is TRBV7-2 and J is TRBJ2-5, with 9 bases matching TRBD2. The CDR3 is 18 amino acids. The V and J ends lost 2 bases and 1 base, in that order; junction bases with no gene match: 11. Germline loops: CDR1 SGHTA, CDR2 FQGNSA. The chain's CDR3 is CASSLISGGAQIQETQYF. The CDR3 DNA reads TGTGCCAGCAGCTTAATTAGCGGGGGAGCCCAAATCCAAGAGACCCAGTACTTC.

This CDR3 is CAISVRDNQETQYF. The CDR3 DNA reads as TGTGCCATCAGTGTCAGGGACAACCAAGAGACCCAGTACTTC. The gene calls are TRBV10-3 and TRBJ2-5, with D maybe TRBD1 (6 bases). This CDR3 is 14 amino acids long. The germline V gene encodes CDR1 ENHRY and CDR2 SYGVKD. The V end was cut by 4 bases, the J end by 0 bases, with 9 bases between.

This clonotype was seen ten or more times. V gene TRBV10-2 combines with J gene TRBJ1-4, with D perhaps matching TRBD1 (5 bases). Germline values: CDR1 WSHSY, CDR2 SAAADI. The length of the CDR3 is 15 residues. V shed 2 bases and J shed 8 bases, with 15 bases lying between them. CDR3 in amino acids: CASSEERGRDEKLFF. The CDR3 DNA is TGCGCCAGCAGTGAGGAGAGGGGCCGGGACGAAAAACTGTTTTTT.

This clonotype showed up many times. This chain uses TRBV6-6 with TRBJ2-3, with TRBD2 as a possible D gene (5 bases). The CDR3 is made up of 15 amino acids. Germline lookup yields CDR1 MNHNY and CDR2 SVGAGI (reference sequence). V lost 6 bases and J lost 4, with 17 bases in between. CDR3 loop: CASSLRVGAADTQYF. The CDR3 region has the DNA TGTGCCAGCAGCCTCCGGGTGGGAGCAGCAGATACGCAGTATTTT.

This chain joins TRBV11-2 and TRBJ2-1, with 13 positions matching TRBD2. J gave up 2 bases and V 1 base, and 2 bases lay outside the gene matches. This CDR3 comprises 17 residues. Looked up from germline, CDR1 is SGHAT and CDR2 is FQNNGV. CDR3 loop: CASSLVGTSGAYNEQFF. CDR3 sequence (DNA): TGTGCCAGCAGCTTAGTAGGGACTAGCGGGGCCTACAATGAGCAGTTCTTC.

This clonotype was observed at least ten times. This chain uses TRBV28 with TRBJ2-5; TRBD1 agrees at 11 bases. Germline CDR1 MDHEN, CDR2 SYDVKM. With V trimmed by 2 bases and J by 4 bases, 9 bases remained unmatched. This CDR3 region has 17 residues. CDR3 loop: CASSLLRTGGAGETQYF. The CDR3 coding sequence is TGTGCCAGCAGTTTACTGAGGACAGGGGGCGCGGGAGAGACCCAGTACTTC.

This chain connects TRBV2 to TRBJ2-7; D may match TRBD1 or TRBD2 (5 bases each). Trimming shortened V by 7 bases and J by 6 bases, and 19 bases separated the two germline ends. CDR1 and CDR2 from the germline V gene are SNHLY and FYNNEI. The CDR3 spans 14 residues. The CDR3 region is CASKGEGTTPEQYF. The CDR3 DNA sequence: TGTGCCAGCAAGGGAGAGGGGACCACTCCCGAGCAGTACTTC.

The CDR3 protein is CATRETLRDNEQFF. In DNA, the CDR3 is TGTGCCACCAGAGAGACACTTCGAGACAATGAGCAGTTCTTC. J is TRBJ2-1 and V is TRBV15; D uncertain. Germline CDR1 is LNHNV and CDR2 is YYDKDF (reference sequence). The V and J ends lost 6 bases and 5 bases respectively, with 14 bases between them. CDR3 length: 14 residues.

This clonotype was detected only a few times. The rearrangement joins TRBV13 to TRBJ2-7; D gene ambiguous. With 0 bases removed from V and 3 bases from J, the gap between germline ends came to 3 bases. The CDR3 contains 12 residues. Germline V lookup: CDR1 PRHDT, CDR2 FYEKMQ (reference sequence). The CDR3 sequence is CASSLGDYEQYV. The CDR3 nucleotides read TGTGCCAGCAGCTTAGGGGACTACGAGCAGTACGTC.

In nucleotides, the CDR3 is TGTGCCAGCAGCTATTTGAACAGCCTTACTAACTATGGCTACACCTTC. Protein product: CASSYLNSLTNYGYTF. The V gene is TRBV6-5, the J gene TRBJ1-2; D gene unclear. The CDR3 is 16 residues long. V lost 6 bases to trimming and J lost 0 bases, with 17 bases between them. Germline CDR1 and CDR2: MNHEY and SVGAGI.